One T cell receptor (beta chain) is described in this entry. What it recognizes is unknown. Trimming took off 2 bases at V and 0 bases at J, with 8 bases between the two ends. The CDR3 runs to 14 residues. Per germline, CDR1 LNHDA and CDR2 SQIVND (reference sequence). The data were obtained in a study of T cell repertoires in cytomegalovirus infection. In the study overall: CMV epitopes in the study were HLA-C-restricted (recently identified) and HLA-B-restricted (well studied). Study-wide findings and caveats: Adding up the frequency of public TCR beta families identified people who carried CMV plus the relevant HLA.

TCRdb re-analysed the reads in MiXCR, keeping a single row per CDR3 protein. The sample carries more than 110,000 distinct CDR3 sequences, roughly 32% recorded once. The chain couples TRBV19 to TRBJ2-7; no clear D gene. This clonotype was sampled from a human donor in good health (CMV status not recorded). Some clones in this sample may be carry-over from other donors' samples. This material consisted of CD8+ T cells from cultured PBMCs, taken from culture after CMV antigen stimulation. The DNA for the CDR3 is TGTGCCAGTAGTATACTAACCGACTCCTACGAGCAGTACTTC. This translates into CASSILTDSYEQYF.